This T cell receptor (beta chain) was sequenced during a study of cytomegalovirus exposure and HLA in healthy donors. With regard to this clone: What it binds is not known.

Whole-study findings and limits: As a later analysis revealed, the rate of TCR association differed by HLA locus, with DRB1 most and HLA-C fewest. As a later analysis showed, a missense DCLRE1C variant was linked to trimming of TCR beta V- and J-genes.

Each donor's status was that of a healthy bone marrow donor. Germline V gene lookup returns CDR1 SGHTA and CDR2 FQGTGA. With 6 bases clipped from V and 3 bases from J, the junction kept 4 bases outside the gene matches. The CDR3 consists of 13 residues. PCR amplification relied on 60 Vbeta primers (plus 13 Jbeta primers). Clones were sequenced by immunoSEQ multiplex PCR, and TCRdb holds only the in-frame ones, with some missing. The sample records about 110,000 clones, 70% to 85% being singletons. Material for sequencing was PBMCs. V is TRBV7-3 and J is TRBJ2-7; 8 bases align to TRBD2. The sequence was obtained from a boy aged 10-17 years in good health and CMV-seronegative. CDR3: CASSLAGNYEQYF. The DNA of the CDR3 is TGTGCCAGCAGTTTAGCGGGGAACTACGAGCAGTACTTC.